This is a list of T cell receptor beta chains from one sample in a study of cytomegalovirus exposure and HLA in healthy donors. Clones were sequenced by immunoSEQ multiplex PCR, and TCRdb holds only the in-frame ones, with some missing. The repertoire holds 170,000 or so clones, with around 80% as singletons. Sequenced: PBMCs. The source of these receptors is a woman in her fifties or sixties in good health and CMV-seropositive. CDR3s include the opening cysteine and the closing phenylalanine or tryptophan. A D gene is named only where the DNA matches it firmly. Only part of the rows carry a size: once, few, many, or a class if the clone is expanded.

j_call v_call clone_size d_call cdr3_nt cdr3_aa
TRBJ1-2 TRBV7-2 - - TGTGCCAGCAGCTCCTATCATGAGGGTGGCTACACCTTC CASSSYHEGGYTF
TRBJ2-3 TRBV5-1 - - TGCGCCAGCAGCCCGGGAGCAACCACAGATACGCAGTATTTT CASSPGATTDTQYF
TRBJ2-2 TRBV4-1 - TRBD2 TGCGCCGCCAGCAGCCAATCACTAGCGAGTTTCACCGAAGGGGAGCTGTTTTTT CAASSQSLASFTEGELFF
TRBJ1-1 TRBV7-9 - - TGTGCCAGCAGCTTGGGTTTCAGGTCACCTGAAGCTTTCTTT CASSLGFRSPEAFF
TRBJ1-2 TRBV4-3 - - TGCGCCAGCAGCCCATCGGCAGGGGAAAGCTATGGCTACACCTTC CASSPSAGESYGYTF
TRBJ1-3 TRBV5-6 - - TGTGCCAGCAGCTCCCGGCGGGGGGGAGACACCATATATTTT CASSSRRGGDTIYF
TRBJ1-2 TRBV4-3 - TRBD1 TGCGCCAGCAGCCAAGAATACAGGGGACCAGGTGGCTACACCTTC CASSQEYRGPGGYTF
TRBJ2-5 TRBV29-1 - TRBD1 TGCAGCGTTGGGGCCGGGACAGGGGGGCAAGAGCAGTACTTC CSVGAGTGGQEQYF
TRBJ1-2 TRBV19 - - TGTGCCAGTAGCCCGGGAGGCCCCGGGTTTGGTGGCTACACCTTC CASSPGGPGFGGYTF
TRBJ2-2 TRBV6-6 few TRBD1 TGTGCCACCCTCACCGGAGACAGGGGGCCCGGGGAGCTGTTTTTT CATLTGDRGPGELFF
TRBJ1-3 TRBV10-3 - - TGTGCCATCAGTGAGTCGGGAGGGGCTGGAAACACCATATATTTT CAISESGGAGNTIYF
TRBJ1-5 TRBV6-1 - - TGTGCCAGCAGCTGGGACGGAGGGAAGCCCCAGCATTTT CASSWDGGKPQHF
TRBJ1-2 TRBV6-6 - - TGTGCCAGCAGGGTCTCGGGGGATGGCTACACCTTC CASRVSGDGYTF
TRBJ1-5 TRBV5-1 few - TGCGCCAGCAGCCCGGGCGGACAGAGCAATCAGCCCCAGCATTTT CASSPGGQSNQPQHF
TRBJ1-1 TRBV4-1 once TRBD1 TGCGCCAGCAGCCAAGGACAGGGGGCCCATACTGAAGCTTTCTTT CASSQGQGAHTEAFF
TRBJ1-2 TRBV7-8 - - TGTGCCAGCACCAGAGACGCAGGGAAAGTCTATGGCTACACCTTC CASTRDAGKVYGYTF
TRBJ1-2 TRBV11-3 - TRBD1 TGTGCCAGCAGCCCTACCGGGACAGCTAACTATGGCTACACCTTC CASSPTGTANYGYTF
TRBJ2-7 TRBV25-1 - TRBD2 TGTGCCAGCAGTTATGGGACTAGCGCGAGCTCCTACGAGCAGTACTTC CASSYGTSASSYEQYF
TRBJ1-1 TRBV5-1 - - TGCGCCAGCAGCTTGGCCAGGAACACTGAAGCTTTCTTT CASSLARNTEAFF
TRBJ2-7 TRBV4-3 - TRBD1 TGCGCCAGCAGCGCGGGACAGGGGGCGTGGGAGCAGTACTTC CASSAGQGAWEQYF
TRBJ1-1 TRBV19 few - TGTGCCAGTACCTCTCCGGGGGGGCGCATGAACACTGAAGCTTTCTTT CASTSPGGRMNTEAFF
TRBJ2-5 TRBV29-1 - - TGCAGCGTGAGGTTCGCGGGGACCCAGTACTTC CSVRFAGTQYF
TRBJ1-4 TRBV21-1 - - TGTGCCAGCAACAACAGGGGGCCTGCAACTAATGAAAAACTGTTTTTT CASNNRGPATNEKLFF
TRBJ2-3 TRBV30 once - TGTGCCTGGAGTACCGGGACTAGCACAGATACGCAGTATTTT CAWSTGTSTDTQYF
TRBJ2-7 TRBV28 - - TGTGCCAGCAGTATACCACAGCTCAGGCACGAGCAGTACTTC CASSIPQLRHEQYF
TRBJ2-7 TRBV5-1 - TRBD1 TGCGCCAGCAGCCTCCGGGACAGGGCTTCGGGGGAGCAGTACTTC CASSLRDRASGEQYF
TRBJ1-1 TRBV29-1 - - TGCAGCGTTCCGGGGAACACTGAAGCTTTCTTT CSVPGNTEAFF
TRBJ2-3 TRBV9 - TRBD1 TGTGCCAGCAGCGTAGATGGGACAGGGAGGACAGATACGCAGTATTTT CASSVDGTGRTDTQYF
TRBJ1-2 TRBV28 - - TGTGCCAGCACCACAGGCTCTTGGGGCTACACCTTC CASTTGSWGYTF
TRBJ2-1 TRBV7-3 once - TGTGCCAGCAACGAGGGCCGGTACAATGAGCAGTTCTTC CASNEGRYNEQFF
TRBJ1-1 TRBV28 - TRBD1 TGTGCCACCCTGAACTTGGACAGGCTTGAAGCTTTCTTT CATLNLDRLEAFF
TRBJ2-1 TRBV28 once TRBD2 TGTGCCAGCAGTCTCCCCGGGACTAGCGGGAGGATCGATGAGCAGTTCTTC CASSLPGTSGRIDEQFF
TRBJ1-1 TRBV6-5 - - TGTGCCAGCAGTTACTCCGCCAGAATGAACACTGAAGCTTTCTTT CASSYSARMNTEAFF
TRBJ1-4 TRBV5-1 - TRBD1 TGCGCCAGCAGCCCCACAGGGGGGGTTGGATTAGGTACTAATGAAAAACTGTTTTTT CASSPTGGVGLGTNEKLFF
TRBJ1-1 TRBV30 - - TGTGCCTGGAGCCCTCCAGGGAGGGTTGGTGAAGCTTTCTTT CAWSPPGRVGEAFF
TRBJ1-6 TRBV5-6 many - TGTGCCAGCAGCTTCCAGGGGCTGGGGAATTCACCCCTCCACTTT CASSFQGLGNSPLHF
TRBJ1-2 TRBV10-3 - - TGTGCCATACCTGAGGATGCCGGCTATGGCTACACCTTC CAIPEDAGYGYTF
TRBJ2-3 TRBV6-6 - - TGTGCCAGCAACGGGGTAGCAGATACGCAGTATTTT CASNGVADTQYF
TRBJ2-2 TRBV5-5 - - TGTGCCAGCAGCTTGCTTCAGATGGCCGGGGAGCTGTTTTTT CASSLLQMAGELFF
TRBJ1-3 TRBV2 - - TGTGCCAGCACCATGACCCTGTTGTGGGAGAGGTCTGGAAACACCATATATTTT CASTMTLLWERSGNTIYF
TRBJ2-2 TRBV4-3 - - TGCGCCAGCAGCCAAGTTGTGGGCGGGGCCGGGGAGCTGTTTTTT CASSQVVGGAGELFF
TRBJ1-1 TRBV19 - - TGTGCCAGTAGTATAGTGGGAGGGGTGGGCACTGAAGCTTTCTTT CASSIVGGVGTEAFF
TRBJ1-4 TRBV7-8 - TRBD1 TGTGCCAGCAGCTTAGCCCGGACAGGCCCAAGGAGTGAAAAACTGTTTTTT CASSLARTGPRSEKLFF